This T cell receptor (beta chain) stems from a study of blood T cell repertoires in COVID-19. For the study at large: There were acute and convalescent COVID-19 samples, and they came from the United States, Italy and Spain. Sample material is recorded as cDNA or gDNA derived from T cells, B-cell-depleted T cells, or PBMCs.

In the original processing: Amplification from reference gene primers served as the basis for estimated nucleated cell counts. The data were produced by immunoSEQ multiplex PCR, yet TCRdb's version contains in-frame clones alone and is incomplete. That table gives V, J and clone size, and the DNA gave D and trimming. This repertoire shows 100,000 to 120,000 clones, 70% to 80% found once; its top ten account for more than 7.5%. With 3 bases removed from V and 5 bases from J, the gap between germline ends came to 12 bases. This CDR3 has 15 residues. Germline-derived CDR1 and CDR2 are SGHRS and YFSETQ. The source material was peripheral blood. The TCR was taken from a woman aged 60-75 years with acute or convalescent COVID-19. The chain couples TRBV5-1 to TRBJ1-6, with D possibly being TRBD1 (5 bases). The CDR3 bases are TGCGCCAGCAGCTCGGGGGTAGGGGATAATTCACCCCTCCACTTT. Its protein is CASSSGVGDNSPLHF.